Following are 13 T cell receptor beta chains from one sample sequenced in a study of T-cell reconstitution after alpha-beta-depleted transplantation in children (dated by TCRdb to the mid-2010s). The method was PCR. Sequencing took place on an Illumina HiSeq 2500. TCR libraries were prepared with molecular barcoding, using unique molecular identifiers to normalize TCRbeta repertoire quantification. The raw public reads went through TCRdb reprocessing: fastp at Q25, MiXCR clone calling, in-frame beta chains kept. Every distinct CDR3 protein forms one entry, paired with its most common genes and DNA. For this sample the table gives about 500,000 distinct CDR3 sequences, of which 32% were detected only once. The ten largest clones represent 2% to 3% of the sample. This sample comprised PBMCs from the stem cell graft donor, obtained from the stem cell graft. These receptors were taken from a human donor who donated a stem cell graft to a child with aplastic anemia.

V is TRBV7-9 and J is TRBJ2-2; 11 bases fit TRBD2. Germline trimming cut 9 bases from V and 6 bases from J; bases unmatched to any gene: 6. This CDR3 region has 14 residues. Germline CDR1 reads SEHNR; CDR2 reads FQNEAQ (reference sequence). CDR3 in amino acids: CARETSGIPGELFF. The CDR3 region has the DNA TGTGCCAGAGAGACTAGCGGGATTCCCGGGGAGCTGTTTTTT.

The chain combines TRBV7-2 with TRBJ2-7; 10 nucleotides match TRBD1. This CDR3 spans 14 amino acids. The germline V gene has CDR1 SGHTA and CDR2 FQGNSA. The V and J ends lost 1 base and 6 bases, in that order; junction bases with no gene match: 3. CDR3 sequence (DNA): TGTGCCAGCAGCTTAGGGGGACAGGGGTCCGAGCAGTACGTC. Translation gives CASSLGGQGSEQYV.

In this sample, this clonotype turned up a few times. The chain links TRBV29-1 to TRBJ2-1, with 7 positions matching TRBD2. This CDR3 is built from 14 residues. Germline CDR1 and CDR2: SQVTM and ANQGSEA. V was pared by 7 bases and J by 6 bases, with 12 bases of the junction left unmatched. CDR3 bases: TGCAGCGCCTTCAGCGGGACGACACTCAATGAGCAGTTCTTC. This codes for CSAFSGTTLNEQFF.

This clonotype was counted only a few times. The chain employs TRBV20-1 and TRBJ2-3, with D perhaps TRBD2 (7 bases). V lost 5 bases to trimming and J lost 0 bases, with 15 bases between them. This CDR3 contains 15 residues. Germline V gene lookup returns CDR1 DFQATT and CDR2 SNEGSKA (reference sequence). The CDR3 nucleotides read TGCAGTGCTGGAGGGGGGGAAGGAAGCACAGATACGCAGTATTTT. It yields the protein CSAGGGEGSTDTQYF.

This chain uses TRBV6-2 or TRBV6-3 with TRBJ1-2; tentatively, D is TRBD1 (6 bases). V was pared by 0 bases and J by 4 bases, with 18 bases between. Germline CDR1 reads MNHEY; CDR2 reads SVGEGT. The CDR3 runs to 17 residues. CDR3 DNA sequence: TGTGCCAGCAGTTACTCGAGCCCCGACAGGAGAGGCTATGGCTACACCTTC. Encoded protein: CASSYSSPDRRGYGYTF.

The rearrangement joins TRBV7-8 to TRBJ2-1, with D perhaps matching TRBD1 or TRBD2 (5 bases each). CDR1 is SGHVS and CDR2 is FQNEAQ in the germline V gene. This CDR3 has 15 residues. V lost 4 bases to trimming and J lost 10 bases, with 20 bases between them. The CDR3 nucleotides read TGTGCCAGCAGCTCCCGTGGGACCCCCCCGGAGGAGCAGTTCTTC. This translates into CASSSRGTPPEEQFF.

The V gene is TRBV2, the J gene TRBJ1-5; D ambiguous. CDR3 size: 14 residues. From germline, CDR1 is SNHLY and CDR2 FYNNEI. V gave up 2 bases and J gave up 7 bases, with 12 bases separating them. The CDR3 DNA reads TGTGCCAGCAGTGAAAGTAGGGTCGGGCAGCCCCAGCATTTT. Protein: CASSESRVGQPQHF.

This clonotype was counted a few times. This chain joins TRBV20-1 and TRBJ2-1, with 7 bases aligning to TRBD2. CDR1 DFQATT and CDR2 SNEGSKA come from the germline V gene (reference sequence). V lost 3 bases, J lost 9 bases, and 14 bases stayed unmatched. The CDR3 totals 15 residues. Here the CDR3 reads CSASPVERGIGEQFF. Here the CDR3 DNA reads TGCAGTGCTAGCCCCGTGGAGCGGGGCATAGGTGAGCAGTTCTTC.

This clonotype appeared a few times. The J gene is TRBJ2-3, the V gene TRBV4-2; 8 bases are a match to TRBD2. Per germline, CDR1 LGHNA and CDR2 YNFKEQ. This CDR3 spans 15 amino acids. V was clipped by 4 bases and J by 3 bases; unmatched bases: 6. The CDR3 reads CASSLGLGSTDTQYF. The CDR3 DNA reads TGTGCCAGCAGCCTGGGACTAGGCAGTACAGATACGCAGTATTTT.

The chain recombines TRBV7-3 with TRBJ2-2; 11 positions match TRBD2. CDR1 is SGHTA, CDR2 FQGTGA, per germline. The CDR3 covers 15 residues. The ends lost 6 bases at V and 7 bases at J; junction bases unmatched: 7. CDR3: CASSPQTSGNGELFF. The CDR3 nucleotides read TGTGCCAGCAGTCCTCAGACTAGCGGGAACGGGGAGCTGTTTTTT.

This clonotype was picked up a small number of times. The chain uses TRBV7-2 and TRBJ2-3; TRBD2 aligns across 12 bases. This CDR3 is 16 amino acids long. The V gene's germline CDR1 is SGHTA and CDR2 FQGNSA. Trimming cost V 4 bases and J 0 bases; bases outside gene matches: 2. CDR3 region: CASSSLAGGSTDTQYF. DNA for the CDR3: TGTGCCAGCAGCTCCCTAGCGGGAGGGAGCACAGATACGCAGTATTTT.

In its sample, this clonotype was seen a few times. The CDR3 DNA sequence: TGCGCCAGCAGCTTGGCGTACGGGAGGCCCAGCACAGATACGCAGTATTTT. It codes for CASSLAYGRPSTDTQYF. The chain is built from TRBV5-1 and TRBJ2-3, with TRBD2 matching over 7 bases. V gave up 0 bases and J gave up 0 bases; unmatched junction bases: 7. Germline CDR1 and CDR2: SGHRS and YFSETQ. The CDR3 totals 17 residues.

V usage is TRBV20-1 and J usage is TRBJ2-1; a possible D gene is TRBD2 (5 bases). This CDR3 has 12 residues. Trimming removed 3 bases from V and 6 bases from J, with 9 bases in between. Germline V gene lookup returns CDR1 DFQATT and CDR2 SNEGSKA (reference sequence). The CDR3 loop is CSARTEVNEQFF. CDR3 sequence (DNA): TGCAGTGCTAGGACGGAGGTCAATGAGCAGTTCTTC.